This T cell receptor (beta chain) comes out of a study of metastatic and nonmetastatic thyroid tumors. Study-wide background: It was across blood and tumor or nodule tissue from malignant and benign thyroid patients that repertoires were compared. Study-wide findings and caveats: Versus benign nodules, malignant thyroid tumors reportedly had significantly higher TCR beta diversity, in blood and tumor.

Remarks on this clone: Its target is unknown.

All patients were treatment-naive before thyroid surgery. Source study methods: A papillary thyroid cancer distant-metastasis classifier was built from CDR3 differences across clinicopathological groups. TCRdb re-analyzed the PCR reads through MiXCR. The V and J calls come from TCRdb's annotation, not from the publication. In the table there are 60,000 or so clones, roughly 4.1% of which are singletons. V lost 3 bases and J lost 1; bases outside the gene matches: 4. Germline CDR1 and CDR2: MNHNS and SASEGT. The CDR3 spans 15 residues. The sequenced sample was blood. V is TRBV6-1 and J is TRBJ2-7, with 9 bases matching TRBD2. The sequence was obtained from a female donor with papillary thyroid cancer or a benign thyroid nodule (not recorded which). Some clones in this sample may be carry-over from other donors' samples. As DNA, the CDR3 is TGTGCCAGCAGTGAGGCGAGCGGGGGGTCCTACGAGCAGTACTTC. Translation: CASSEASGGSYEQYF.